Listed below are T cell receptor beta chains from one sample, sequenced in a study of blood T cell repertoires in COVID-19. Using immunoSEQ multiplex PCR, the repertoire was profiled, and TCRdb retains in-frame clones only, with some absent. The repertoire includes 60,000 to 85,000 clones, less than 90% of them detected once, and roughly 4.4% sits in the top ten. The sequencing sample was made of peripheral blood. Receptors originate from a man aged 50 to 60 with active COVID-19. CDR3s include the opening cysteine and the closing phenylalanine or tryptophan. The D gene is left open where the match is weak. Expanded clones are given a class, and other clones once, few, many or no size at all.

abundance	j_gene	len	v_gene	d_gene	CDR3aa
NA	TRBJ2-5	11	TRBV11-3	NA	CASSLSGTQYF
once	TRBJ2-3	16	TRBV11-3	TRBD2	CASSPRAGGGTDTQYF
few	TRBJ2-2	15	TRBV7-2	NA	CASSLGGLGTGELFF
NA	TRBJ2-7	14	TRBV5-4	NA	CASSPGVSPYEQYF
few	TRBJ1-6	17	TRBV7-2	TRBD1	CASSPLGDRVYNSPLHF
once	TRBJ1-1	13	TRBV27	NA	CASSTNRVTEAFF
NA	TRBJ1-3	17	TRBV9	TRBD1	CASSAYRTGHSGNTIYF
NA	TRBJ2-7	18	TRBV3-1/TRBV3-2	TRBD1	CASSQKLPRGQGSYEQYF
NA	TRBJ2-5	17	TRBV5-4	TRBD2	CASSPGGSGRAKETQYF
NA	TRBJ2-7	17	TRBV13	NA	CASTLGTPASPPYEQYF
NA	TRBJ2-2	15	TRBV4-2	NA	CASSLPMPGTGELFF
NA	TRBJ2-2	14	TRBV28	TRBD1	CASRGQGRTGELFF
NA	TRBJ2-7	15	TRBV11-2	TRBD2	CASSLRTSGSYEQYF
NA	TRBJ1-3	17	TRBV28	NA	CASSLQTLHRSSNTIYF
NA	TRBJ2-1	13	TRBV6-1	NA	CASSEGRRNEQFF
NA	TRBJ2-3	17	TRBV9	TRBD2	CASSVRTAGLGTDTQYF
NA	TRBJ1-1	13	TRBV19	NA	CASSRTANTEAFF
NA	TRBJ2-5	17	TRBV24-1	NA	CATSAIGQGGIQETQYF
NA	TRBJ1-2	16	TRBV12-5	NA	CASGLVLGGEDYGYTF
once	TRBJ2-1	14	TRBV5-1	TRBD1	CASSRGGQSNEQFF
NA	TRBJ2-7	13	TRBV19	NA	CASSFQESYEQYF
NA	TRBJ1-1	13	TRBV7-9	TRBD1	CASSSSGQIGTFF
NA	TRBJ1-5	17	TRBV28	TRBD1	CASRPNRGQVGNQPQHF
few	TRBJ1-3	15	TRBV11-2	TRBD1	CASSQGQGSGNTIYF
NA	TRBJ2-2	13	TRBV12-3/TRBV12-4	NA	CASSQENTGELFF
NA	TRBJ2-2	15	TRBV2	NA	CASRISRGETGELFF
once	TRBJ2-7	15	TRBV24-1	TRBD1	CATSDPGQGTYEQYF
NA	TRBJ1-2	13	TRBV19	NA	CASSIEHRYGYTF
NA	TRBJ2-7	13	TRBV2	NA	CASSTTLPYEQYF
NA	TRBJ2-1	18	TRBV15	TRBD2	CATSRDLAGGPSYNEQFF
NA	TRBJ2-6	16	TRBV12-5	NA	CASGFGGVSGANVLTF
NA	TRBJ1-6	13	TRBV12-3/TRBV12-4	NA	CASRMTENSPLHF
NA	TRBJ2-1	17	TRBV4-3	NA	CASSLRGTPSSYNEQFF
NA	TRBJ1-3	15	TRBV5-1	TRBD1	CASSLDRGHGNTIYF
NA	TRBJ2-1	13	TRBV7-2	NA	CASSRRELNEQFF
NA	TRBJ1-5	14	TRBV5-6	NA	CASSLYGGYQPQHF
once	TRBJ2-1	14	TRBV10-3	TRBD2	CAISKAGGYNEQFF
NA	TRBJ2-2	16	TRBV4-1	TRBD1	CASSQAQGVNTGELFF
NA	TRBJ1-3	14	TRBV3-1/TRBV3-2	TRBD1	CASSQRTGSDTIYF
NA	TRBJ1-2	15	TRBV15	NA	CATSRDGGRDYGYTF
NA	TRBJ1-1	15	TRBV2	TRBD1	CASSPGTGLNTEAFF
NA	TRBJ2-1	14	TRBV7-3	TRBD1	CASSPQGQANEQFF
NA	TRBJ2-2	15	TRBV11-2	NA	CASSRTGWNTGELFF
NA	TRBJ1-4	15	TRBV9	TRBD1	CASSPGTGTGEKLFF
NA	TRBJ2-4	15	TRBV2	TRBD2	CASSVLAVAKNIQYF
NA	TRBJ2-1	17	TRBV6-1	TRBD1	CASSDHKRTGMGNEQFF
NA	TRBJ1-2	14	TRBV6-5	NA	CASSVQGDLSGYTF
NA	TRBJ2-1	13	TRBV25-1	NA	CASSVDRYNEQFF
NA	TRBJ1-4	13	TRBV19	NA	CATSTVLGQKLFF
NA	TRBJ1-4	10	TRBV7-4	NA	CAAMEKKLFF